This T cell receptor (beta chain) was sequenced for a study of blood T cell repertoires in COVID-19 (dated by TCRdb to the early 2020s). Describing the broader study: Samples covering the acute and convalescent phases of COVID-19 were provided by collaborators in the United States, Italy and Spain. The material from the prospective study consisted of cDNA or gDNA derived from T cells, B-cell-depleted T cells, or PBMCs. Deeply sampled blood TCRbeta repertoires from subjects exposed to, actively infected with, or recovered from COVID-19 were included in the dataset. The repertoires were made available in a free public database intended to serve as a resource for research on the immune response to SARS-CoV-2. The samples were drawn from two sources: the first 160 participants of the ongoing ImmuneRACE study, and fewer than 1,500 subjects contributed by 6 global collaborators. Nearly every sample came with metadata listing a de-identified subject ID, COVID-19 status, age in years and sex. Where HLA class I and class II types were available, the types were taken from metadata supplied by the sample provider, not from assay-based typing. General study outcomes and caveats: The amount of clinical and demographic metadata varied by source and participant and was provided uncurated.

Enrolling through a virtual design, the prospective study's participants ranged in age from roughly 18 to 90 years and lived across roughly 24 United States geographic areas. In the prospective study, cohorts were assigned on the basis of participant-reported clinical history obtained from a screening survey and a study questionnaire. ImmuneRACE Cohort 3 recovered participants were defined by two consecutive negative NP/OP PCR tests, healthcare professional clearance, or symptom resolution. Mobile phlebotomists in the prospective study collected whole blood, serum and a nasopharyngeal or oropharyngeal swab from every participant. Participants in the prospective study had the option to provide additional blood draws and questionnaires over a roughly two-month period. Blood samples from the prospective study were shipped frozen or at room temperature prior to DNA extraction. A remark on this clone: Its antigen has not been determined. Base qualities were left out, and no much larger clone turns up one base away.

Trimming leaves V shorter by 4 bases and J shorter by 0 bases, with the junction holding 8 bases beyond the gene matches. The CDR3 goes from the cysteine to the phenylalanine over 17 residues. This entry keeps only the CDR3 DNA: 51 bases, framed from base 1. In the germline V gene (reference sequence), CDR1 corresponds to SGHNT and CDR2 to YYREEE. TCRbeta CDR3 regions were amplified from genomic DNA by means of the immunoSEQ Assay, a bias-controlled multiplex PCR. The study's processing was this. Within the assay, amplification of reference gene primers was used to estimate how many nucleated cells each sample contained. Sequence reads were collapsed and filtered to measure the absolute abundance of every unique TCRbeta CDR3 rearrangement. For each sample, productive Simpson clonality was calculated as the square root of Simpson's diversity index across productive rearrangements. TCRdb carries this immuneACCESS record with in-frame sequences only. Its versions omit some clonotypes, under half of them owing to an unresolved V gene in the studies checked, with the rest unexplained. The V and J calls and clone size come from that table; D and trimming were worked out from the DNA. The sample has 250,000 or so clones on record, around nine tenths of them singletons. Jointly, the top ten make up around 1.6% of the sample.

The specimen was PBMCs or T cells enriched from blood (not recorded which). The receptor was isolated from a woman aged 45-65 years who had recovered from COVID-19. The rearrangement joined TRBV5-4 to TRBJ2-1, and 9 bases in between align with TRBD1. The CDR3 reads as follows: CASSLDRGGNSYNEQFF. The bases are TGTGCCAGCAGCCTCGACAGGGGGGGAAACTCCTACAATGAGCAGTTCTTC.